This entry is about one TCR beta chain. The sample comes from a study of cytomegalovirus exposure and HLA in healthy donors. There are 15 residues in the CDR3. Germline CDR1 is LNHNV and CDR2 is YYDKDF (reference sequence). V was pared by 5 bases and J by 4 bases, with 9 bases of the junction left unmatched. Assay used: immunoSEQ multiplex PCR; TCRdb lists only in-frame clones, some missing. Of 250,000 to 350,000 clones listed, 75% to 90% are singletons. Input material: PBMCs. The rearrangement links TRBV15 to TRBJ2-7; 9 bases are a match to TRBD1. This TCR was sampled from a woman aged 18-29 years in good health and CMV-seronegative. The CDR3 spells CATSAPGQGLYEQYF. The CDR3 DNA reads as TGTGCCACCAGCGCACCGGGACAGGGCTTGTACGAGCAGTACTTC.